This TCR beta chain came from a study of control samples from healthy donors and cancer patients. Profiling relied on immunoSEQ multiplex PCR, and the TCRdb table lists in-frame clones only, not all of them. The table records under 95,000 clones, about nine tenths of them present only once. The sequenced material came from blood. This receptor was identified in a woman aged 30 to 39 in good health.

Written as DNA, the CDR3 is TGTGCCAGTGGAGGACAGATCCCCCTCTATGGCTACACCTTC. Residues: CASGGQIPLYGYTF. The chain uses TRBV19 and TRBJ1-2; the D gene is possibly TRBD1 (6 bases). In germline, CDR1 is LNHDA, CDR2 SQIVND (reference sequence). The CDR3 consists of 14 residues. Trimming stripped 8 bases from V and 4 bases from J, with 17 bases between.